These 17 T cell receptor beta chains came from one sample sequenced in a study of PD-1 and CTLA-4 blockade in melanoma. Sequenced by immunoSEQ multiplex PCR; TCRdb stores in-frame clones only, minus some. Among more than 25,000 clones listed, 85% to 90% were seen once. The sample in question was CD8+ T cells from peripheral blood, obtained before anti-PD-1 treatment. These receptors were taken from a human donor with melanoma.

The chain has TRBV3-1 (or the pseudogene TRBV3-2) and TRBJ1-5, with TRBD1 as a possible D gene (5 bases). Germline CDR1 and CDR2: LGHDT and YNNKEL (reference sequence). V was clipped by 3 bases and J by 7 bases, with 7 bases between them. The CDR3 runs to 12 residues. The CDR3 DNA is TGTGCCAGCAGCCAGAGGGACCAGCCCCAGCATTTT. It is translated as CASSQRDQPQHF.

This clone is a singleton in its sample. The V gene is TRBV7-8, the J gene TRBJ1-1, with D perhaps matching TRBD1 (5 bases). Trimming took off 6 bases at V and 1 base at J, with 9 bases between the two ends. The CDR3 is 13 amino acids. CDR1 and CDR2 (germline): SGHVS, FQNEAQ. CDR3 bases: TGTGCCAGCAGGAGGACAACGAACACTGAAGCTTTCTTT. As protein: CASRRTTNTEAFF.

In regard to this clone: One end of the junction does not line up with germline, which may come from a read error. The gene calls are TRBV7-7 and TRBJ1-1; D is unresolved. The CDR3 has 14 amino acids. Germline CDR1 SSHAT, CDR2 FNYEAQ (reference sequence). As DNA, the CDR3 is TGTGCTAGCAGCTTGAAGAGCCGGAACACTGAAGCTTTCTTT. It yields the protein CASSLKSRNTEAFF. The complete variable domain, with remaining parts taken from reference TRBV7-7 and TRBJ1-1, reads GAGVSQSPRYKVTKRGQDVTLRCDPISSHATLYWYQQALGQGPEFLTYFNYEAQPDKSGLPSDRFSAERPEGSISTLTIQRTEQRDSAMYRCASSLKSRNTEAFFGQGTRLTVV.

This clone was detected only a few times. The V call is TRBV24-1, the J call TRBJ1-1; possible D gene TRBD1, 5 bases. In germline, CDR1 is KGHDR, CDR2 SFDVKD. V was shortened by 1 base and J by 11 bases, with 10 bases between the two germline ends. The CDR3 is made up of 12 amino acids. CDR3 in DNA: TGTGCCACCAGTGATTTAAAAGGGGATGCTTTCTTT. Translating it yields CATSDLKGDAFF.

CDR3 sequence: CASSYVGLAKNIQYF. In nucleotides, the CDR3 is TGTGCCAGCAGTTACGTCGGACTAGCCAAAAACATTCAGTACTTC. The chain carries TRBV6-6 and TRBJ2-4; D might be TRBD2 (5 bases). Per germline, CDR1 MNHNY and CDR2 SVGAGI (reference sequence). The CDR3 has 15 residues. V was pared by 2 bases and J by 0 bases, with 8 bases between.

V gene TRBV7-9 combines with J gene TRBJ2-2, with no clear D. The CDR3 sequence is 9 residues long. Trimming removed 7 bases from V and 6 bases from J, with 0 bases in between. Germline assignment: CDR1 SEHNR and CDR2 FQNEAQ (reference sequence). The CDR3 region is CASTGELFF. The CDR3 DNA sequence: TGTGCCAGCACCGGGGAGCTGTTTTTT.

A word on this clone: The same CDR3 is also encoded by other DNA sequences in this sample. The chain employs TRBV7-3 and TRBJ2-1; TRBD2 agrees at 8 bases. V shed 5 bases and J 4 bases; nucleotides not matched to a gene: 7. The germline V gene encodes CDR1 SGHTA and CDR2 FQGTGA. CDR3 length: 15 residues. This CDR3 is CASSLAPSGYNEQFF. The DNA for the CDR3 is TGTGCCAGCAGCCTCGCCCCTAGCGGGTACAATGAGCAGTTCTTC.

This clone was detected once. The chain joins TRBV7-9 to TRBJ1-5; D is possibly TRBD1 (5 bases). This CDR3 spans 13 amino acids. Germline CDR1 reads SEHNR; CDR2 reads FQNEAQ (reference sequence). Between the trimmed V and J ends, which lost 5 bases and 3 bases, there was a span of 8 bases. CDR3 loop: CASSDSINQPQHF. The CDR3 DNA sequence: TGTGCCAGCAGCGACAGCATCAATCAGCCCCAGCATTTT.

This clone was recorded only once. The chain is built from TRBV10-3 and TRBJ1-5, with 7 bases identical to TRBD1. This CDR3 region has 12 residues. The germline CDR1 and CDR2 sequences are ENHRY and SYGVKD. DNA for the CDR3: TGTGCTGCTGGGGGGTCCCAGGGGGCCCAGCATTTT. It is translated as CAAGGSQGAQHF.

The chain links TRBV7-9 to TRBJ2-1, with 9 bases aligning to TRBD1. The V segment lost 7 bases and the J segment 7 bases; nucleotides outside the gene matches: 11. Germline V gene sequence: CDR1 SEHNR, CDR2 FQNEAQ (reference sequence). This CDR3 contains 15 residues. The CDR3 DNA reads TGTGCCAGCATCCCACCGGGGACAGGGAGTAATGAGCAGTTCTTC. Translation gives CASIPPGTGSNEQFF.

This chain joins TRBV6-5 and TRBJ2-3, with 7 positions matching TRBD2. Germline V CDR1 and CDR2: MNHEY, SVGAGI. The CDR3 is 14 residues long. V shed 2 bases and J 6 bases; nucleotides not matched to a gene: 5. CDR3 protein: CASSYAGVTDTQYF. The DNA for the CDR3 is TGTGCCAGCAGTTACGCGGGAGTGACGGATACGCAGTATTTT.

This chain connects TRBV15 to TRBJ2-2; D uncertain. Germline V gives CDR1 LNHNV, CDR2 YYDKDF (reference sequence). The length of the CDR3 is 12 residues. Trimming took off 3 bases at V and 6 bases at J, with 5 bases between the two ends. CDR3 in amino acids: CATSRESGELFF. In DNA form, the CDR3 reads TGTGCCACCAGCAGGGAGTCCGGGGAGCTGTTTTTT.

This chain links TRBV7-9 with TRBJ1-2; the match to TRBD1 covers 7 bases. The ends lost 4 bases at V and 3 bases at J; junction bases unmatched: 8. Germline loops: CDR1 SEHNR, CDR2 FQNEAQ (reference sequence). This CDR3 contains 15 residues. CDR3 region: CASSSTGEEDYGYTF. In DNA form, the CDR3 reads TGTGCCAGCAGCTCTACAGGGGAAGAGGACTATGGCTACACCTTC.

This clone was detected once. This CDR3 is CASSLGYTGELFF. CDR3 nucleotides: TGTGCCAGCAGCTTAGGATACACCGGGGAGCTGTTTTTT. The chain employs TRBV11-2 and TRBJ2-2, with D hard to call. The V gene's germline CDR1 is SGHAT and CDR2 FQNNGV. V lost 1 base to trimming and J lost 3 bases, with 3 bases between them. The CDR3 runs 13 residues.

This rearrangement joins TRBV5-4 to TRBJ2-3; tentative D call: TRBD1 (5 bases). V lost 1 base and J 4 bases, leaving 13 bases between the germline ends. The CDR3 has 15 amino acids. The germline gives CDR1 SGHNT, CDR2 YYREEE (reference sequence). The CDR3 sequence is CASSLLAGSPDTQYF. The DNA of the CDR3 is TGTGCCAGCAGCTTGCTGGCAGGGTCTCCAGATACGCAGTATTTT.

The rearrangement links TRBV12-3 or TRBV12-4 to TRBJ2-3; D is perhaps TRBD1 or TRBD2 (6 bases each). Trimming removed 7 bases at V and 10 bases at J, with 18 bases between. CDR3 length: 13 residues. This CDR3 reads CASNRRGEQAQYF. The CDR3 region has the DNA TGTGCCAGCAACCGTAGGGGGGAACAGGCGCAGTATTTT.

The V and J genes are TRBV7-7 and TRBJ2-7, with D maybe TRBD2 (5 bases). The CDR3 contains 13 residues. V was shortened by 1 base and J by 5 bases, with 9 bases between the two germline ends. Germline-derived CDR1 and CDR2 are SSHAT and FNYEAQ (reference sequence). CDR3 bases: TGTGCCAGCAGCTTAGTCGAGGGTAACGAGCAGTACTTC. Translation gives CASSLVEGNEQYF.